The 10 T cell receptor beta chains below were found in one sample sequenced in a study of long-term antiretroviral therapy in people with HIV. This was the immunoSEQ v3.0 assay at survey level. Profiled with immunoSEQ multiplex PCR; TCRdb holds only in-frame clones, not every one. The data hold about 36,000 clones, with around three quarters observed a single time. The sample consisted of unsorted PBMCs, taken 3.4 years after starting antiretroviral therapy. These TCRs come from a man aged 25 to 45 with HIV.

V gene TRBV5-1 combines with J gene TRBJ2-2; unclear D gene. V lost 0 bases, J lost 0 bases, and 6 bases lay in between. The CDR3 covers 15 residues. The germline CDR1 and CDR2 sequences are SGHRS and YFSETQ. In nucleotides, the CDR3 is TGCGCCAGCAGCTTGGACACCGCGAACACCGGGGAGCTGTTTTTT. Protein sequence: CASSLDTANTGELFF.

This clone appeared once. The V and J genes are TRBV9 and TRBJ2-2, with 11 bases fitting TRBD2. J lost 2 bases, V lost 3 bases, and 6 bases had no gene match. CDR3 length: 17 amino acids. Looked up from germline, CDR1 is SGDLS and CDR2 is YYNGEE. The CDR3 coding sequence is TGTGCCAGCAGCGCTCCGGGACTAGCGGTAAACACCGGGGAGCTGTTTTTT. It specifies CASSAPGLAVNTGELFF.

The rearrangement joins TRBV5-4 to TRBJ2-3, with 16 bases that match TRBD2. CDR3 length equals 18 residues. J lost 3 bases, V lost 4 bases, and 8 bases had no gene match. Germline V gene data show CDR1 as SGHNT and CDR2 as YYREEE (reference sequence). The chain's CDR3 is CASSTGLAGGPKTDTQYF. The CDR3 bases are TGTGCCAGCAGCACGGGACTAGCGGGAGGGCCAAAGACAGATACGCAGTATTTT.

This chain connects TRBV30 to TRBJ2-1, with 7 bases aligning to TRBD2. Per the germline V gene, CDR1 is GTSNPN and CDR2 is SVGIG (reference sequence). Unmatched junction bases numbered 24, after V lost 0 bases and J lost 1 base. The CDR3 runs to 22 residues. CDR3 sequence: CAWSVLQTVGGYSAESYNEQFF. The CDR3 nucleotides read TGTGCCTGGAGTGTACTTCAGACTGTGGGGGGGTATAGCGCAGAGTCCTACAATGAGCAGTTCTTC.

This clone was observed a few times. The rearrangement joins TRBV28 to TRBJ2-2, with D uncertain. This CDR3 is 12 amino acids long. The ends were cut back, 6 bases at V and 4 bases at J, with 6 bases in the middle. Germline-derived CDR1 and CDR2 are MDHEN and SYDVKM. The CDR3 DNA reads TGTGCCAGCAGCCTCCTCACCGGGGAGCTGTTTTTT. As protein: CASSLLTGELFF.

The chain is built from TRBV28 and TRBJ2-5; D is possibly TRBD1 (5 bases). Trimming shortened V by 3 bases and J by 5 bases, and 16 bases separated the two germline ends. There are 15 residues in the CDR3. Germline V CDR1 and CDR2: MDHEN, SYDVKM. CDR3 coding DNA: TGTGCCAGCAGTTTGGGTGGCAGGGTAGGGGAGACCCAGTACTTC. Translating it yields CASSLGGRVGETQYF. The full variable domain, with the rest looked up from reference TRBV28 and TRBJ2-5, is DVKVTQSSRYLVKRTGEKVFLECVQDMDHENMFWYRQDPGLGLRLIYFSYDVKMKEKGDIPEGYSVSREKKERFSLILESASTNQTSMYLCASSLGGRVGETQYFGPGTRLLVL.

The chain carries TRBV6-6 and TRBJ2-1, with a possible D match to TRBD2 (6 bases). V was cut by 6 bases and J by 7 bases, with 22 bases left in between. This CDR3 spans 16 amino acids. CDR1 is MNHNY, CDR2 SVGAGI, per germline (reference sequence). The CDR3 reads CASSPGLGGNGNEQFF. The CDR3 DNA reads TGTGCCAGCAGCCCTGGTTTAGGCGGGAATGGAAATGAGCAGTTCTTC.

V gene TRBV7-2 combines with J gene TRBJ2-7, with D possibly TRBD2 on 6 matching bases. V lost 5 bases and J 3 bases, leaving 14 bases between the germline ends. The CDR3 loop spans 14 amino acids. CDR1 SGHTA and CDR2 FQGNSA come from the germline V gene. The CDR3 sequence: CASSRTGSFYEQYF. DNA of the CDR3: TGTGCCAGCAGCCGAACCGGGAGCTTCTACGAGCAGTACTTC.

The V and J genes are TRBV7-2 and TRBJ2-1; 10 nucleotides match TRBD1. The CDR3 contains 15 residues. V was clipped by 6 bases and J by 6 bases; unmatched bases: 8. Germline loops: CDR1 SGHTA, CDR2 FQGNSA. The DNA of the CDR3 is TGTGCCAGCAGACGACAGGGGGCGATATCCAATGAGCAGTTCTTC. Encoded protein: CASRRQGAISNEQFF.

The gene calls are TRBV30 and TRBJ2-1; unclear D gene. Trimming cost V 0 bases and J 10 bases, with 10 bases left between them. This CDR3 has 12 amino acids. Germline V gives CDR1 GTSNPN, CDR2 SVGIG (reference sequence). The DNA for the CDR3 is TGTGCCTGGAGTGTAGGTAGACCGGAGCAGTTCTTC. Translating it yields CAWSVGRPEQFF. The full variable domain, rest sourced from reference TRBV30 and TRBJ2-1, is SQTIHQWPATLVQPVGSPLSLECTVEGTSNPNLYWYRQAAGRGLQLLFYSVGIGQISSEVPQNLSASRPQDRQFILSSKKLLLSDSGFYLCAWSVGRPEQFFGPGTRLTVL.